The clone carrying this TCR beta chain came up once. Its antigen is still unknown. The data were obtained in a study of long-term antiretroviral therapy in people with HIV. Turning to the study itself: There is a gap of about a decade between the earliest samples and the later 2015 immediate-ART recommendation. General study points: Across all time points, the repertoire was dominated by clones that expanded before ART. Even long-term ART left TRB diversity below transplant donor controls, despite gains.

Assay version v3.0 of immunoSEQ was used, and it was run at survey level. Sequencing was performed with immunoSEQ multiplex PCR; in TCRdb, only in-frame clones are kept and a portion is missing. The sample consists of some 31,000 clones, more than 60% of them appearing once. Every specimen provided about 1-10 million cryopreserved PBMC before DNA extraction took place. This sequence was found in a woman aged 50 to 65 with HIV. Sample: unsorted PBMCs, taken 3.1 years after starting antiretroviral therapy.

CDR3 region: CSVEDRIMGLAPDTQYF. The CDR3 bases are TGCAGCGTTGAAGATCGCATAATGGGACTAGCGCCAGATACGCAGTATTTT. The chain recombines TRBV29-1 with TRBJ2-3; TRBD2 matches at 10 bases. This CDR3 spans 17 amino acids. The germline CDR1 and CDR2 sequences are SQVTM and ANQGSEA. Trimming took 0 bases from V and 4 from J; bases not matched to a gene: 10.